This TCR beta chain originates from a study of tumor and adjacent non-tumor tissue in lung cancer. Study-wide points: Higher tumor TCR diversity was associated with shorter survival.

CDR1 and CDR2 from the germline V gene are DFQATT and SNEGSKA (reference sequence). CDR3 length: 15 residues. V dropped 3 bases and J dropped 0 bases, with 11 bases sitting between them. No cell sorting was done before RNA was extracted from the tissue. TCRbeta libraries were built with three rounds of nested PCR, modified from ARM-PCR. TCRdb reprocessed the multiplex PCR reads with MiXCR, giving one entry per CDR3 protein. The table records more than 85,000 distinct CDR3 sequences, more than 70% of them present only once. For this clonotype: Its antigen is as yet unknown. Here the CDR3 omits its conserved ending phenylalanine or tryptophan, so a read error is the likely source.

Material: lung tumor tissue. The TCR originated in a woman aged 60 to 75 with non-small cell lung cancer. This chain joins TRBV20-1 and TRBJ1-4; D may be TRBD1 (5 bases). The chain's CDR3 is CSASRTRATNEKLFL. DNA of the CDR3: TGCAGTGCTAGCCGGACAAGGGCAACTAATGAAAAACTGTTTTTG.